Reported below is one T cell receptor (beta chain). Its target is unknown. V shed 0 bases and J 0 bases; nucleotides not matched to a gene: 6. This CDR3 spans 16 amino acids. Per germline, CDR1 SGHRS and CDR2 YFSETQ. Method: immunoSEQ multiplex PCR; TCRdb's copy keeps in-frame clones and lacks some. This sample has roughly 13,000 clones, with less than 55% found just once. This sample is drawn from a study of cytotoxic CD8 clonotypes in ibrutinib-treated CLL. Study overall: For this cohort, patients were approximately ten relapsed/refractory and some 15 treatment-naive, while approximately 17 were IGHV unmutated. Timing of response sample collection was a median approximately eleven months after treatment start, with a range of 6 to 36.

Findings and limits, study-wide: Patients showed higher baseline clonality than age-matched healthy donors, and it tracked circulating CD8+ T-cell counts. Clonality, elevated at ibrutinib response, dropped back toward baseline at progression.

This clonotype was sampled from a human donor with chronic lymphocytic leukemia. The chain uses TRBV5-1 and TRBJ2-7; 7 bases map to TRBD1. The source material was PBMCs, sampled at a roughly 25-month disease-progression time point, from a patient treated with ibrutinib. The CDR3: CASSLAGTVNSYEQYF. The CDR3 nucleotides are TGCGCCAGCAGCTTGGCCGGGACAGTGAACTCCTACGAGCAGTACTTC.